The T cell receptor (beta chain) under discussion was sequenced for a study of graft-versus-host responses after intestinal transplantation. Study details: Transplants given to recipients were multivisceral, liver-intestinal, or isolated intestinal.

The germline V gene has CDR1 MDHEN and CDR2 SYDVKM. The CDR3 contains 14 residues. Trimming removed 6 bases from V and 3 bases from J; junction bases left unmatched: 8. Using immunoSEQ multiplex PCR, the repertoire was profiled, and TCRdb retains in-frame clones only, with some absent. The sample lists more than 80,000 clones, about 87% occurring once. As for this clone: Its target is not known.

Material: unstimulated CD4+ T cells sorted from spleen or lymph node cells, obtained before transplant. The chain is built from TRBV28 and TRBJ2-7; 7 bases match TRBD2. The origin of this receptor is a human donor who was the organ donor for an intestinal transplant. The CDR3 nucleotides read TGTGCCAGCAGCGCTAGCGGTCGATACTACGAGCAGTACTTC. It codes for CASSASGRYYEQYF.